A single sample is the source of the 13 T cell receptor beta chains below, sequenced in a study of T cells after yellow fever vaccination. TCRdb recomputed calls from the 5' RACE reads with MiXCR, one row per CDR3 protein. The sample lists 350,000 to 550,000 distinct CDR3 sequences; around 19% were seen once. Here the sequenced sample was PBMCs, taken before the yellow fever booster vaccination. These receptors were taken from a man aged 18 to 35 who received the YFV17D yellow fever vaccine.

The J gene is TRBJ1-5, the V gene TRBV28; a possible D gene is TRBD1 (5 bases). The V gene's germline CDR1 is MDHEN and CDR2 SYDVKM. V dropped 5 bases and J dropped 2 bases, with 13 bases sitting between them. This CDR3 spans 15 amino acids. DNA for the CDR3: TGTGCCAGCAGTCCGGGCAGGGTTGGCAATCAGCCCCAGCATTTT. Residues: CASSPGRVGNQPQHF.

J is TRBJ1-2 and V is TRBV6-5; D is undetermined. Trimming took 5 bases from V and 8 from J, leaving 12 bases between them. There are 12 residues in the CDR3. Germline V CDR1 and CDR2: MNHEY, SVGAGI. CDR3 DNA: TGTGCCAGCAGTACCGGGCCCGTCGGCTACACCTTC. It specifies CASSTGPVGYTF.

In this sample, this clonotype turned up once. The chain links TRBV5-1 to TRBJ1-1, with a possible D match to TRBD1 (5 bases). Germline-derived CDR1 and CDR2 are SGHRS and YFSETQ. This CDR3 is 16 amino acids long. The ends were cut back, 4 bases at V and 0 bases at J, with 16 bases in the middle. The CDR3 bases are TGCGCCAGCAGCCCGGGGGGTGGGGAGATGAACACTGAAGCTTTCTTT. This gives the protein CASSPGGGEMNTEAFF.

This clonotype was counted many times. The rearrangement uses TRBV7-9 and TRBJ2-3; D call uncertain. Trimming took off 0 bases at V and 4 bases at J, with 2 bases between the two ends. The CDR3 covers 12 residues. CDR1 is SEHNR, CDR2 FQNEAQ, per germline (reference sequence). The CDR3 sequence is CASSLAPDTQYF. CDR3 nucleotide sequence: TGTGCCAGCAGCTTAGCTCCAGATACGCAGTATTTT.

This clonotype has just a few counts. V and J are TRBV12-3 or TRBV12-4 and TRBJ2-2, with D tentatively TRBD1 (5 bases). V was clipped by 3 bases and J by 0 bases, with 8 bases between them. There are 15 residues in the CDR3. CDR3 DNA sequence: TGTGCCAGCAGTTTCAGACAGACGAACACCGGGGAGCTGTTTTTT. It is translated as CASSFRQTNTGELFF.

This sequence joins TRBV7-2 and TRBJ2-3, with D tentatively TRBD2 (5 bases). From germline, CDR1 is SGHTA and CDR2 FQGNSA. V was shortened by 1 base and J by 6 bases, with 20 bases between the two germline ends. The CDR3 extends over 17 amino acids. The CDR3 DNA follows: TGTGCCAGCAGCTTAGAACGTTTTGGACTTATCCAGGATACGCAGTATTTT. Protein sequence: CASSLERFGLIQDTQYF.

This clonotype came up a few times. The CDR3 DNA sequence: TGTGCCAGCAGCCCCTACCCTAGCGGGGATTACAATGAGCAGTTCTTC. As protein: CASSPYPSGDYNEQFF. The chain employs TRBV7-6 and TRBJ2-1; 9 bases match TRBD2. In germline, CDR1 is SGHVS, CDR2 FNYEAQ. V was pared by 5 bases and J by 4 bases, with 9 bases of the junction left unmatched. This CDR3 has 16 residues. The full variable domain, its missing parts supplied by reference TRBV7-6 and TRBJ2-1, is GAGVSQSPRYKVTKRGQDVALRCDPISGHVSLYWYRQALGQGPEFLTYFNYEAQQDKSGLPNDRFSAERPEGSISTLTIQRTEQRDSAMYRCASSPYPSGDYNEQFFGPGTRLTVL.

There are many counts of this clonotype. The chain couples TRBV6-2 or TRBV6-3 to TRBJ1-5; D is undetermined. The CDR3 sequence is 15 residues long. Germline CDR1 MNHEY, CDR2 SVGEGT. Trimming removed 6 bases at V and 0 bases at J, with 12 bases between. The CDR3 region is CASSRDGYSNQPQHF. The CDR3 DNA reads as TGTGCCAGCAGCCGTGACGGCTATAGCAATCAGCCCCAGCATTTT.

This chain uses TRBV7-3 with TRBJ2-3; D is possibly TRBD2 (6 bases). Germline-derived CDR1 and CDR2 are SGHTA and FQGTGA. The CDR3 is made up of 11 amino acids. V lost 8 bases and J lost 5, with 8 bases in between. The CDR3 sequence: CASGGVDTQYF. CDR3 nucleotide sequence: TGTGCCAGCGGAGGGGTAGATACGCAGTATTTT.

This clonotype appeared many times. This rearrangement joins TRBV7-2 to TRBJ2-7; D gene uncertain. The CDR3 has 13 residues. V shed 1 base and J shed 2 bases, with 6 bases lying between them. CDR1 is SGHTA and CDR2 is FQGNSA in the germline V gene. The CDR3 region is CASSLVETYEQYF. The CDR3 region has the DNA TGTGCCAGCAGCTTAGTCGAAACCTACGAGCAGTACTTC. Filled out from reference TRBV7-2 and TRBJ2-7, the complete variable domain reads GAGVSQSPSNKVTEKGKDVELRCDPISGHTALYWYRQSLGQGLEFLIYFQGNSAPDKSGLPSDRFSAERTGGSVSTLTIQRTQQEDSAVYLCASSLVETYEQYFGPGTRLTVT.

The chain joins TRBV12-3 or TRBV12-4 to TRBJ2-5; possibly TRBD1 or TRBD2 for D (5 bases each). The CDR3 is made up of 14 amino acids. The V end was cut by 2 bases, the J end by 2 bases, with 9 bases between. CDR3 in DNA: TGTGCCAGCAGTTTATGGGGGAGACAAGAGACCCAGTACTTC. It specifies CASSLWGRQETQYF.

V and J are TRBV2 and TRBJ2-5; D perhaps matches TRBD2 (5 bases). The V end was cut by 10 bases, the J end by 0 bases, with 12 bases between. The CDR3 spans 13 residues. Germline CDR1 is SNHLY and CDR2 is FYNNEI. CDR3 loop: CANSREYQETQYF. DNA for the CDR3: TGTGCCAACTCGAGGGAGTACCAAGAGACCCAGTACTTC. Full variable domain (rest looked up from reference TRBV2 and TRBJ2-5): EPEVTQTPSHQVTQMGQEVILRCVPISNHLYFYWYRQILGQKVEFLVSFYNNEISEKSEIFDDQFSVERPDGSNFTLKIRSTKLEDSAMYFCANSREYQETQYFGPGTRLLVL.

This clonotype was counted a few times. The chain uses TRBV2 and TRBJ2-3, with D unresolved. Trimming removed 6 bases from V and 4 bases from J, with 11 bases in between. This CDR3 is built from 13 residues. The germline CDR1 and CDR2 sequences are SNHLY and FYNNEI. The CDR3 DNA follows: TGTGCCAGCAGCTTACGACCACCAGATACGCAGTATTTT. As protein: CASSLRPPDTQYF.